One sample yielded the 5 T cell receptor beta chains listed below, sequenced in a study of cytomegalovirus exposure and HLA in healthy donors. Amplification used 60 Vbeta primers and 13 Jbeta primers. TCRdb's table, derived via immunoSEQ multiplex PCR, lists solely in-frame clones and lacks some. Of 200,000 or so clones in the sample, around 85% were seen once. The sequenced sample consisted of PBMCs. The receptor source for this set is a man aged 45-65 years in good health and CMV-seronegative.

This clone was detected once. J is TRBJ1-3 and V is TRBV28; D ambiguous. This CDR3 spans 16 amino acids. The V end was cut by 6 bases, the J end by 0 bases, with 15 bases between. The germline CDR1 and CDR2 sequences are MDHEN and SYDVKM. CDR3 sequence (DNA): TGTGCCAGCAGCCCTCCCGGGGTCGCCTCTGGAAACACCATATATTTT. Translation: CASSPPGVASGNTIYF.

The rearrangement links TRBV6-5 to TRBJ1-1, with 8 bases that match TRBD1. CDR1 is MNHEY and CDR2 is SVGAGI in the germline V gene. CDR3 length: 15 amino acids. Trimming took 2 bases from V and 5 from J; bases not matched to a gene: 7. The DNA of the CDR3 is TGTGCCAGCAGTTACCAAGGACAGGGTTTTACTGAAGCTTTCTTT. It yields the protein CASSYQGQGFTEAFF.

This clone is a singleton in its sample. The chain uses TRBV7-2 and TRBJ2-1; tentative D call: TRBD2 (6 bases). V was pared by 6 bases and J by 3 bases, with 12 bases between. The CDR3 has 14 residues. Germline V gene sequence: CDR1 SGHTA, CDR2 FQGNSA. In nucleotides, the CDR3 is TGTGCCAGCAGTCCACAGGAGGGCTACAATGAGCAGTTCTTC. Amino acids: CASSPQEGYNEQFF.

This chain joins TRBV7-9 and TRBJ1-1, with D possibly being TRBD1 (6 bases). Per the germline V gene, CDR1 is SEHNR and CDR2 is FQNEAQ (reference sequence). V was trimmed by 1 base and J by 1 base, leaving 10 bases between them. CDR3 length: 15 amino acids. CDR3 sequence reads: CASSLVQGENTEAFF. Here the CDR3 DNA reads TGTGCCAGCAGCTTAGTACAGGGCGAGAACACTGAAGCTTTCTTT.

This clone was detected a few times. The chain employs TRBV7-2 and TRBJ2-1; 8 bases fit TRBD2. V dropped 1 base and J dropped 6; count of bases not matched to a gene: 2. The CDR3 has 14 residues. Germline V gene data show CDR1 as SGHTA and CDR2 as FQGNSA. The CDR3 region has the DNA TGTGCCAGCAGCTTAGTCGGGGGGGGCAATGAGCAGTTCTTC. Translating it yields CASSLVGGGNEQFF.